These 21 T cell receptor beta chains were sequenced from one sample in a study of cytomegalovirus exposure and HLA in healthy donors (dated by TCRdb to the late 2010s). Library method: the immunoSEQ multiplex PCR assay. For the multiplex PCR, a mixture combining 60 forward primers for TCR Vbeta segments and 13 reverse primers for TCR Jbeta segments was used. The source is immuneACCESS, and TCRdb retained only in-frame sequences with V and J called. Part of the clones is not carried over; for the studies checked, unresolved V genes explain less than half of this, and the remainder is unexplained. Recorded for this sample are 120,000 to 150,000 clones; more than 75% of them occurred a single time. About 3.8% of the sample is in the top ten clones. The sequenced sample consisted of PBMCs. The receptors were sampled from a man aged 18 to 29 in good health and CMV-seronegative.

The chain links TRBV5-4 to TRBJ2-5; D perhaps matches TRBD2 (5 bases). There are 11 residues in the CDR3. Trimming cost V 3 bases and J 5 bases, with 5 bases left between them. CDR1 is SGHNT and CDR2 is YYREEE in the germline V gene (reference sequence). The CDR3 protein is CASSWRETQYF. For the CDR3, the DNA is TGTGCCAGCAGCTGGAGGGAGACCCAGTACTTC.

This chain connects TRBV21-1 to TRBJ1-2. TRBV21-1 is listed as a pseudogene. This CDR3 region has 14 residues. CDR3 DNA sequence: TGTGCCAGCAGCAAGGGGGGACTCGACTATGGCTACACCTTC. Translating gives CASSKGGLDYGYTF.

The chain recombines TRBV18 with TRBJ1-4, with TRBD1 matching 8 bases. The CDR3 has 18 amino acids. Germline lookup yields CDR1 KGHSH and CDR2 LQKENI. The J segment lost 2 bases and the V segment lost 4 bases, leaving 12 bases of the junction unmatched. CDR3 sequence: CASSRADRQGWTNEKLFF. Here the CDR3 DNA reads TGTGCCAGCTCACGTGCCGATCGACAGGGGTGGACTAATGAAAAACTGTTTTTT.

This clone appeared a few times. The chain carries TRBV19 and TRBJ2-5, with 10 bases identical to TRBD2. The CDR3 loop spans 17 amino acids. The ends lost 5 bases at V and 4 bases at J; junction bases unmatched: 13. Germline values: CDR1 LNHDA, CDR2 SQIVND (reference sequence). Written as DNA, the CDR3 is TGTGCCAGTAGTCCCCGGGGGGAGCGGGGGGGCCGAGAGACCCAGTACTTC. It specifies CASSPRGERGGRETQYF. Complete variable domain (other parts from reference TRBV19 and TRBJ2-5): DGGITQSPKYLFRKEGQNVTLSCEQNLNHDAMYWYRQDPGQGLRLIYYSQIVNDFQKGDIAEGYSVSREKKESFPLTVTSAQKNPTAFYLCASSPRGERGGRETQYFGPGTRLLVL.

This clone has a handful of counts. V is TRBV19 and J is TRBJ1-2, with 9 bases identical to TRBD1. CDR3 size: 14 residues. V lost 6 bases to trimming and J lost 5 bases; unmatched junction nucleotides: 7. Germline CDR1 reads LNHDA; CDR2 reads SQIVND (reference sequence). CDR3 sequence: CASSTTGGKYGYTF. The CDR3 DNA reads TGTGCCAGTAGCACAACAGGGGGCAAATATGGCTACACCTTC.

The table lists this clone with a few counts. The chain carries TRBV7-9 and TRBJ2-7, with 9 bases lining up with TRBD1. The CDR3 extends over 14 amino acids. V lost 5 bases and J lost 5; bases outside the gene matches: 7. CDR1 SEHNR and CDR2 FQNEAQ come from the germline V gene (reference sequence). CDR3 bases: TGTGCCAGCAGCCATCCGGGACAGGGAGACGAGCAGTACTTC. Its protein product is CASSHPGQGDEQYF.

This chain joins TRBV7-9 and TRBJ1-1; 7 positions agree with TRBD1. The CDR3 consists of 16 residues. CDR1 SEHNR and CDR2 FQNEAQ come from the germline V gene (reference sequence). Germline trimming cut 5 bases from V and 0 bases from J; bases unmatched to any gene: 9. As DNA, the CDR3 is TGTGCCAGCAGCGAACCAGGGGGATCGGTGAACACTGAAGCTTTCTTT. Encoded protein: CASSEPGGSVNTEAFF. The whole variable domain, filled in from reference TRBV7-9 and TRBJ1-1, reads DTGVSQNPRHKITKRGQNVTFRCDPISEHNRLYWYRQTLGQGPEFLTYFQNEAQLEKSRLLSDRFSAERPKGSFSTLEIQRTEQGDSAMYLCASSEPGGSVNTEAFFGQGTRLTVV.

V is TRBV4-1 and J is TRBJ1-1, with D unresolved. The V and J ends lost 4 bases and 7 bases respectively, with 13 bases between them. The germline V gene encodes CDR1 MGHRA and CDR2 YSYEKL. The CDR3 is made up of 13 amino acids. CDR3 sequence (DNA): TGCGCCAGCAGCCTTGGGCCGCCTGGTGAAGCTTTCTTT. This codes for CASSLGPPGEAFF.

This clone was detected once. The chain links TRBV18 to TRBJ2-5; possibly TRBD2 for D (5 bases). CDR3 size: 14 residues. V dropped 4 bases and J dropped 5 bases, with 14 bases sitting between them. Germline V gives CDR1 KGHSH, CDR2 LQKENI. CDR3 sequence reads: CASSLTLGRETQYF. The CDR3, as DNA: TGTGCCAGCTCACTTACACTAGGAAGGGAGACCCAGTACTTC. The full variable domain, with the rest looked up from reference TRBV18 and TRBJ2-5, is NAGVMQNPRHLVRRRGQEARLRCSPMKGHSHVYWYRQLPEEGLKFMVYLQKENIIDESGMPKERFSAEFPKEGPSILRIQQVVRGDSAAYFCASSLTLGRETQYFGPGTRLLVL.

This clone was found a few times. The CDR3 DNA reads TGTGCCAGCAGCTTGACAGGGACGCGCTCTGGGGCCAACGTCCTGACTTTC. Its protein is CASSLTGTRSGANVLTF. The rearrangement joins TRBV7-2 to TRBJ2-6, with TRBD1 matching 7 bases. Losses at the gene ends were 3 bases for V and 0 bases for J; bases not matched to a gene: 5. Germline CDR1 reads SGHTA; CDR2 reads FQGNSA. This CDR3 contains 17 residues.

The chain couples TRBV18 to TRBJ2-7, with D maybe TRBD2 (5 bases). CDR1 KGHSH and CDR2 LQKENI come from the germline V gene. V was clipped by 6 bases and J by 5 bases, with 17 bases between them. The CDR3 has 14 residues. CDR3 nucleotide sequence: TGTGCCAGCTCTCTGAGGGCCCGGGAAGACGAGCAGTACTTC. It codes for CASSLRAREDEQYF.

The chain couples TRBV7-9 to TRBJ1-1; D gene unclear. Per germline, CDR1 SEHNR and CDR2 FQNEAQ (reference sequence). CDR3 size: 15 residues. V lost 7 bases and J lost 0, with 15 bases in between. CDR3 sequence reads: CASIRGEGMNTEAFF. CDR3 nucleotides: TGTGCCAGCATCCGGGGTGAGGGCATGAACACTGAAGCTTTCTTT.

The chain has TRBV9 and TRBJ1-1, with D perhaps TRBD1 (6 bases). V shed 3 bases and J shed 2 bases, with 14 bases lying between them. The CDR3 extends over 15 amino acids. Looked up from germline, CDR1 is SGDLS and CDR2 is YYNGEE. CDR3 region: CASSAYRDFNTEAFF. In DNA, the CDR3 is TGTGCCAGCAGCGCGTACAGGGATTTTAACACTGAAGCTTTCTTT.

CDR3 nucleotide sequence: TGTGCCAGCAGTTTAGGACTAGCGGGAACTGAGCAGTTCTTC. It translates to CASSLGLAGTEQFF. V is TRBV6-5 and J is TRBJ2-1; TRBD2 matches 12 bases. J gave up 9 bases and V 4 bases, and 4 bases lay outside the gene matches. Germline loops: CDR1 MNHEY, CDR2 SVGAGI. The length of the CDR3 is 14 residues.

This clone was counted a single time. CDR3 nucleotide sequence: TGTGCCAGCAGCTTGGAAATAGCGGCCTACGAGCAGTACTTC. The encoded protein is CASSLEIAAYEQYF. The genes are TRBV5-6 and TRBJ2-7; perhaps TRBD2 as D (6 bases). Per germline, CDR1 SGHDT and CDR2 YYEEEE. The CDR3 length is 14 residues. V was trimmed by 0 bases and J by 2 bases, leaving 9 bases between them.

The V and J genes are TRBV7-2 and TRBJ1-5; D is perhaps TRBD1 (5 bases). The CDR3 runs to 16 residues. CDR1 and CDR2 (germline): SGHTA, FQGNSA. The ends were cut back, 1 base at V and 3 bases at J, with 13 bases in the middle. CDR3 nucleotide sequence: TGTGCCAGCAGCTTAGTAGGGGCATTGAACAATCAGCCCCAGCATTTT. Translating gives CASSLVGALNNQPQHF.

The CDR3 sequence is CASSANRGVKNTEAFF. The CDR3 coding sequence is TGTGCCAGCAGCGCCAACAGGGGCGTTAAGAACACTGAAGCTTTCTTT. The chain employs TRBV5-4 and TRBJ1-1; 7 positions match TRBD1. The germline gives CDR1 SGHNT, CDR2 YYREEE (reference sequence). This CDR3 contains 16 residues. The V segment lost 4 bases and the J segment 1 base; nucleotides outside the gene matches: 10.

The V call is TRBV18, the J call TRBJ2-1; 10 positions agree with TRBD1. V trimming: 2 bases; J trimming: 15 bases; junction bases outside the gene matches: 13. Per the germline V gene, CDR1 is KGHSH and CDR2 is LQKENI. The CDR3 runs 15 residues. The CDR3 DNA reads as TGTGCCAGCTCACCATCCGGGCCGGACAGGGGGTCTTCGTTCTTC. It codes for CASSPSGPDRGSSFF.

CDR3 DNA: TGCGCCAGCAGCCCGCAAGGGACTAGCGGGTATCTACCGGTCTCCTACGAGCAGTACTTC. Translated: CASSPQGTSGYLPVSYEQYF. The chain recombines TRBV5-1 with TRBJ2-7, with 12 positions matching TRBD2. CDR1 and CDR2 (germline): SGHRS, YFSETQ. The V segment lost 4 bases and the J segment 0 bases; nucleotides outside the gene matches: 17. The CDR3 covers 20 residues. The full variable domain, rest sourced from reference TRBV5-1 and TRBJ2-7, is KAGVTQTPRYLIKTRGQQVTLSCSPISGHRSVSWYQQTPGQGLQFLFEYFSETQRNKGNFPGRFSGRQFSNSRSEMNVSTLELGDSALYLCASSPQGTSGYLPVSYEQYFGPGTRLTVT.

The gene calls are TRBV28 and TRBJ1-2, with 7 nucleotides matching TRBD1. Losses at the gene ends were 6 bases for V and 3 bases for J; bases not matched to a gene: 19. The CDR3 is 18 amino acids. The germline gives CDR1 MDHEN, CDR2 SYDVKM. This CDR3 is CASSPPPGTVFSYYGYTF. The CDR3 coding sequence is TGTGCCAGCAGCCCACCCCCCGGGACAGTCTTTTCCTACTATGGCTACACCTTC.

V is TRBV25-1 and J is TRBJ1-2; TRBD1 aligns across 9 bases. CDR1 and CDR2 from the germline V gene are MGHDK and SYGVNS. This CDR3 has 14 residues. V dropped 9 bases and J dropped 3; count of bases not matched to a gene: 8. CDR3 in amino acids: CASQWTGEYYGYTF. The CDR3, as DNA: TGTGCCAGTCAGTGGACAGGGGAATACTATGGCTACACCTTC.